This entry concerns a single T cell receptor (beta chain). Its matching antigen is unknown. With no exception, relapse followed autologous stem cell transplantation in all patients, and brentuximab vedotin exposure varied. Purified CD4+ T cells were obtained from thawed PBMCs through magnetic negative selection. Sequenced by immunoSEQ multiplex PCR; TCRdb stores in-frame clones only, minus some. The profile shows nearly 25,000 clones, over 80% of them singletons. Germline CDR1 MNHNY, CDR2 SVGAGI (reference sequence). The CDR3 loop spans 13 amino acids. The V and J ends lost 6 bases and 1 base respectively, with 9 bases between them. The sample is drawn from a study of PD-1 blockade in classical Hodgkin lymphoma. General study points: Patients with a complete response exhibited baseline diversity comparable to newly diagnosed patients.

The receptor was derived from a human donor with classical Hodgkin lymphoma. The source was CD4+ T cells from blood, collected at baseline. The chain combines TRBV6-6 with TRBJ1-1, with a possible D match to TRBD1 (5 bases). The CDR3 nucleotides are TGTGCCAGCAGCCTGACAGCGAACACTGAAGCTTTCTTT. This translates into CASSLTANTEAFF.